This TCR beta chain was observed in a study of tumor-infiltrating lymphocytes in primary liver carcinoma. Findings of the study overall: The 250 largest clones made up significantly more of tumor than blood repertoires (p = 0.039).

The V and J ends lost 2 bases and 11 bases respectively, with 12 bases between them. The CDR3 loop spans 12 amino acids. Germline CDR1 is MDHEN and CDR2 is SYDVKM. The source material, about 18-33 mg of unsorted bulk tissue, was used to co-extract RNA and DNA. Patients' primary liver carcinoma was surgically resected. Patients had chronic HBV infection and were treatment-naive. Every tumor sample held more than 75% viable tumor cells. The researchers produced TCR beta cDNA from 500 ng total RNA with a constant-region primer. ARM-PCR was slightly modified, and three nested multiplex PCR rounds with it gave rise to the TCR beta libraries. Forward primers for TRBV1-TRBV30 and a C-beta reverse primer served the first two PCR rounds, at roughly 10 cycles each. TCRdb used MiXCR to reprocess the multiplex PCR reads, holding one entry per CDR3 protein. The repertoire holds some 50,000 distinct CDR3 sequences, with 71% as singletons.

As for this clonotype: Its antigen is as yet unknown. A much larger clone is a single base away; this may be a read error. The CDR3 does not close with the conserved phenylalanine or tryptophan, likely indicating a read error.

Sequenced sample: liver tumor tissue from sampling region 5. Indicated subset: tumor region T5, tumor centre. V and J are TRBV28 and TRBJ1-1; D possibly corresponds to TRBD1 (6 bases). This receptor was obtained from a man between 40 and 49 years old with primary liver carcinoma and hepatitis B virus infection. CDR3 bases: TGTGCCAGCAGTTTAATTAGGGGGAAGGCTTTCCTT. Translating it yields CASSLIRGKAFL.